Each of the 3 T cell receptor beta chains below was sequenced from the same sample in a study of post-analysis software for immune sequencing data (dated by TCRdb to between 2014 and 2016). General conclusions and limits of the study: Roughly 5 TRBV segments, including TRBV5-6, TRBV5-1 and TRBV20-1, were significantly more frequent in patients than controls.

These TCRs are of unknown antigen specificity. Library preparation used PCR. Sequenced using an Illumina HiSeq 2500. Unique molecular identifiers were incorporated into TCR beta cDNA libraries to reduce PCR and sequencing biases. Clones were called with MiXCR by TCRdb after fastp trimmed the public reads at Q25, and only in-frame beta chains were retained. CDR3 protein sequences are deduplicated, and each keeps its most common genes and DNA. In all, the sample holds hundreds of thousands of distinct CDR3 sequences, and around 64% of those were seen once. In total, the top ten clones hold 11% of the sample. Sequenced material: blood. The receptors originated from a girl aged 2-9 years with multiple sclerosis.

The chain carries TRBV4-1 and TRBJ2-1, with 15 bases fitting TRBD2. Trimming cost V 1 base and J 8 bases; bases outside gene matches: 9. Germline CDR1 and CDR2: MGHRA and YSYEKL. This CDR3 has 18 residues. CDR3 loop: CASSQVGLAGGGDDEQFF. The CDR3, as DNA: TGCGCCAGCAGCCAAGTAGGACTAGCGGGAGGGGGAGACGATGAGCAGTTCTTC.

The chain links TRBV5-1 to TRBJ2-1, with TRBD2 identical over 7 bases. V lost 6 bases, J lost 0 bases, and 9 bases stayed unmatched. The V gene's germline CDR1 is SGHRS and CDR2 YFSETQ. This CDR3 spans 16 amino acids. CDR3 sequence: CASKGGAGSSYNEQFF. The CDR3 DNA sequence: TGCGCCAGCAAGGGCGGAGCGGGGAGCTCCTACAATGAGCAGTTCTTC.

CDR3 protein: CSASPLSGLVHTQYF. The CDR3 DNA reads TGCAGTGCTAGCCCCCTTAGCGGGTTGGTGCATACGCAGTATTTT. The chain uses TRBV20-1 and TRBJ2-3, with 7 bases matching TRBD2. V lost 3 bases, J lost 7 bases, and 13 bases stayed unmatched. The CDR3 length is 15 residues. From germline, CDR1 is DFQATT and CDR2 SNEGSKA (reference sequence).